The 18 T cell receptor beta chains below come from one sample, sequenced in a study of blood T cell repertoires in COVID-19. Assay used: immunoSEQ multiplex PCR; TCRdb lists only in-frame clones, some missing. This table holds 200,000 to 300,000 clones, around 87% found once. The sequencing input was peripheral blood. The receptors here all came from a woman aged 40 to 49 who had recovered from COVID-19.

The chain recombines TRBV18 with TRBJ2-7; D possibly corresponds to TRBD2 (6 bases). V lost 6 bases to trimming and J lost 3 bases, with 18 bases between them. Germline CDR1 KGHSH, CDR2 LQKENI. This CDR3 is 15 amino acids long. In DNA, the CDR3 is TGTGCCAGCTCCCCCTCGGGGGTTTGGTACTACGAGCAGTACTTC. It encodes CASSPSGVWYYEQYF.

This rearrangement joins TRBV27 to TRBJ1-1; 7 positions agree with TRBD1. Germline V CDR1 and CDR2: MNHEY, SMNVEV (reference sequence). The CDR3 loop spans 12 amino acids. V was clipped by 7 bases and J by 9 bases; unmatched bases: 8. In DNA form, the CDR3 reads TGTGCCAGCACCACCGGGACAGCTAAAGCTTTCTTT. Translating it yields CASTTGTAKAFF.

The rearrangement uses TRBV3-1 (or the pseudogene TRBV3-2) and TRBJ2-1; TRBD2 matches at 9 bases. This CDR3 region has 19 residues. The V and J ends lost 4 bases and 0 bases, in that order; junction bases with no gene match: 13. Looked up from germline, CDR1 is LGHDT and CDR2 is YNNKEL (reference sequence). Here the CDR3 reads CASSPRGSGGRSSYNEQFF. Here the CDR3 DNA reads TGTGCCAGCAGCCCCCGGGGTAGCGGGGGCCGCAGCTCCTACAATGAGCAGTTCTTC.

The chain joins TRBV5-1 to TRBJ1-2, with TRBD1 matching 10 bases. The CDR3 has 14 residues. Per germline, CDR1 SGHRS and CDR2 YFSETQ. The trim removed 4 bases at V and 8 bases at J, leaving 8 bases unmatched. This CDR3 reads CASSPLGQGGGYTF. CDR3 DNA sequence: TGCGCCAGCAGCCCTCTAGGACAGGGGGGCGGCTACACCTTC.

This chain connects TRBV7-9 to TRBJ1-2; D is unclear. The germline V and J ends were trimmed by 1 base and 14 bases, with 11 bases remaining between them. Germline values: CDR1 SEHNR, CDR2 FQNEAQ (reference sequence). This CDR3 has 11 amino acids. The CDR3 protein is CASSLGTAGTF. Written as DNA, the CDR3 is TGTGCCAGCAGCTTAGGGACTGCCGGGACCTTC. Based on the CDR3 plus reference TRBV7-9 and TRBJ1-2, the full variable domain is DTGVSQNPRHKITKRGQNVTFRCDPISEHNRLYWYRQTLGQGPEFLTYFQNEAQLEKSRLLSDRFSAERPKGSFSTLEIQRTEQGDSAMYLCASSLGTAGTFGSGTRLTVV.

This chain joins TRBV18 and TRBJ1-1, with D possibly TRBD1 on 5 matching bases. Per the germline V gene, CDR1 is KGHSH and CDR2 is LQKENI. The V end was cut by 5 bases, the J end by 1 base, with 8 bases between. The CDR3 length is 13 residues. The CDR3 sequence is CASSGQGNTEAFF. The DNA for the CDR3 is TGTGCCAGCTCAGGGCAGGGGAACACTGAAGCTTTCTTT.

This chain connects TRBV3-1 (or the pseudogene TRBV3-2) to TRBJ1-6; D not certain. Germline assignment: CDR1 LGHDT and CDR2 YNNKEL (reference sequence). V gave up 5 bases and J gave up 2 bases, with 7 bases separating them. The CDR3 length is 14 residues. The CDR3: CASSGDPYNSPLHF. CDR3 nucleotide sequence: TGTGCCAGCAGCGGAGACCCCTATAATTCACCCCTCCACTTT.

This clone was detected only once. CDR3 coding DNA: TGCGCCAGCAGCCTTAGACAGGTGAACACTGAAGCTTTCTTT. Encoded protein: CASSLRQVNTEAFF. The chain employs TRBV5-1 and TRBJ1-1; a possible D gene is TRBD1 (6 bases). Trimming pared 4 bases from V and 0 bases from J, leaving 10 bases between. The CDR3 has 14 residues. The germline V gene encodes CDR1 SGHRS and CDR2 YFSETQ.

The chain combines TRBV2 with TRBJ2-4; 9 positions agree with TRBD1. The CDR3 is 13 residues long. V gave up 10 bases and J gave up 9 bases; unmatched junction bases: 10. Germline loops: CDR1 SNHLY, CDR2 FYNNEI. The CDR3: CATSGTGPTIQYF. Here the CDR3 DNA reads TGTGCCACCTCCGGGACAGGGCCCACCATTCAGTACTTC. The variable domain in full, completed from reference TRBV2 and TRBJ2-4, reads EPEVTQTPSHQVTQMGQEVILRCVPISNHLYFYWYRQILGQKVEFLVSFYNNEISEKSEIFDDQFSVERPDGSNFTLKIRSTKLEDSAMYFCATSGTGPTIQYFGAGTRLSVL.

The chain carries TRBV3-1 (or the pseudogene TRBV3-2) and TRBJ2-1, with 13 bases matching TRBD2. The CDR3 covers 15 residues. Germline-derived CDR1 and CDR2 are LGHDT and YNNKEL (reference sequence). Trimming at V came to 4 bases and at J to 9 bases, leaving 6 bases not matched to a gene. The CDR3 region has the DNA TGTGCCAGCAGCCCCCCGGGACTAGCGGGGATTGAGCAGTTCTTC. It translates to CASSPPGLAGIEQFF.

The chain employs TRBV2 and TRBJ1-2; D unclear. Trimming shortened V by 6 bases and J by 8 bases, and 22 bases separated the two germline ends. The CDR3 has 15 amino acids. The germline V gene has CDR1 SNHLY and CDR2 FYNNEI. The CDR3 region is CASSATRLGPGGYTF. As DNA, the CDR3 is TGTGCCAGCAGCGCCACCAGGTTGGGCCCGGGGGGCTACACCTTC. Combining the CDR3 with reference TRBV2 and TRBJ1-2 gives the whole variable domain EPEVTQTPSHQVTQMGQEVILRCVPISNHLYFYWYRQILGQKVEFLVSFYNNEISEKSEIFDDQFSVERPDGSNFTLKIRSTKLEDSAMYFCASSATRLGPGGYTFGSGTRLTVV.

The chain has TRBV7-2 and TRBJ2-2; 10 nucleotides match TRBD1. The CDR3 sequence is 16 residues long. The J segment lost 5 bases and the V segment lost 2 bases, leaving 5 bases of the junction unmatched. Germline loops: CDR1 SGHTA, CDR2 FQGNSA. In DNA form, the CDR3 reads TGTGCCAGCAGCTTACTCGGACAGGGGGGGACCGGGGAGCTGTTTTTT. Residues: CASSLLGQGGTGELFF. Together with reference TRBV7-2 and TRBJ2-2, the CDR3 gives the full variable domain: GAGVSQSPSNKVTEKGKDVELRCDPISGHTALYWYRQSLGQGLEFLIYFQGNSAPDKSGLPSDRFSAERTGGSVSTLTIQRTQQEDSAVYLCASSLLGQGGTGELFFGEGSRLTVL.

The CDR3 nucleotides read TGTGCCAGCAGCCCAAAGGGGCCGACTGAAGCTTTCTTT. Encoded protein: CASSPKGPTEAFF. V is TRBV7-9 and J is TRBJ1-1; tentative D call: TRBD1 (5 bases). Germline lookup yields CDR1 SEHNR and CDR2 FQNEAQ (reference sequence). The CDR3 totals 13 residues. V lost 5 bases to trimming and J lost 5 bases, with 12 bases between them.

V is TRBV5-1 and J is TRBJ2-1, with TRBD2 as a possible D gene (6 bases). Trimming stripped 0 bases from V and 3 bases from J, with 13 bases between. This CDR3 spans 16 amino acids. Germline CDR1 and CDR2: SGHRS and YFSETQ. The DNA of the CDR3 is TGCGCCAGCAGCTTGGCGGGTAGCGGACTCTACAATGAGCAGTTCTTC. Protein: CASSLAGSGLYNEQFF.

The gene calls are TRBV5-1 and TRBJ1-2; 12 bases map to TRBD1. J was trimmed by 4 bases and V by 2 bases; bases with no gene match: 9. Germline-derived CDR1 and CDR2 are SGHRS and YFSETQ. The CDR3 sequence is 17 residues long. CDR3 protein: CASSFLPGQGAGYGYTF. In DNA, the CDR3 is TGCGCCAGCAGCTTCCTGCCGGGACAGGGGGCCGGCTATGGCTACACCTTC.

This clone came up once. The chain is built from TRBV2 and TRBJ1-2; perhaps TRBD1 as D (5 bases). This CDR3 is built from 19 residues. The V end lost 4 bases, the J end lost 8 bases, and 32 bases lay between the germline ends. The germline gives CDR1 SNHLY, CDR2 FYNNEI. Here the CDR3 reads CASSAERLGWGFLAGGYTF. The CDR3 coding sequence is TGTGCCAGCAGTGCGGAAAGACTCGGGTGGGGGTTTCTTGCGGGAGGCTACACCTTC. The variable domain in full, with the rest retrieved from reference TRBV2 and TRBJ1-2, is EPEVTQTPSHQVTQMGQEVILRCVPISNHLYFYWYRQILGQKVEFLVSFYNNEISEKSEIFDDQFSVERPDGSNFTLKIRSTKLEDSAMYFCASSAERLGWGFLAGGYTFGSGTRLTVV.

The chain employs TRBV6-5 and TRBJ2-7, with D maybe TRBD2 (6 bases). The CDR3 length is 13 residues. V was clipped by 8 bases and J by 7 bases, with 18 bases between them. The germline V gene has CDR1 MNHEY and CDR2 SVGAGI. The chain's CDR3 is CASRPPPGVEQYF. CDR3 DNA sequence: TGTGCCAGCCGCCCCCCGCCGGGGGTTGAGCAGTACTTC.

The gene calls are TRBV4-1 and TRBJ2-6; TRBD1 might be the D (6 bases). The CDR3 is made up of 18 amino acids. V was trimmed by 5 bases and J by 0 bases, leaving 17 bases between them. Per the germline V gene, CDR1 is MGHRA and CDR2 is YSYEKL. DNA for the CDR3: TGCGCCAGCAGCTTAAGACAGGTCTTGGACTCTGGGGCCAACGTCCTGACTTTC. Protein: CASSLRQVLDSGANVLTF.